These 2 T cell receptor beta chains were sequenced from one sample in a study of blood T cell repertoires in COVID-19. This table comes from immunoSEQ multiplex PCR, and its TCRdb copy is limited to in-frame clones, with some not included. The profile shows 65,000 to 80,000 clones, 85% to 90% of them singletons. Sequencing was carried out using peripheral blood. The receptors stem from a man aged 50 or older with active COVID-19.

The CDR3 reads CASRFQRGGYEQYF. The CDR3 DNA is TGTGCCAGCAGGTTTCAAAGGGGTGGCTACGAGCAGTACTTC. The chain combines TRBV2 with TRBJ2-7, with D possibly TRBD1 on 5 matching bases. CDR3 length: 14 residues. Germline CDR1 and CDR2: SNHLY and FYNNEI. Deletions cut 6 bases from V and 3 bases from J, with 15 bases between. The full variable domain, its missing parts supplied by reference TRBV2 and TRBJ2-7, is EPEVTQTPSHQVTQMGQEVILRCVPISNHLYFYWYRQILGQKVEFLVSFYNNEISEKSEIFDDQFSVERPDGSNFTLKIRSTKLEDSAMYFCASRFQRGGYEQYFGPGTRLTVT.

The rearrangement uses TRBV18 and TRBJ2-5; D might be TRBD2 (5 bases). The CDR3 has 17 residues. Germline V lookup: CDR1 KGHSH, CDR2 LQKENI. V shed 1 base and J shed 4 bases, with 19 bases lying between them. The DNA of the CDR3 is TGTGCCAGCTCACCACTATCTCGTCCGGGGAAGGGAGAGACCCAGTACTTC. Protein sequence: CASSPLSRPGKGETQYF.